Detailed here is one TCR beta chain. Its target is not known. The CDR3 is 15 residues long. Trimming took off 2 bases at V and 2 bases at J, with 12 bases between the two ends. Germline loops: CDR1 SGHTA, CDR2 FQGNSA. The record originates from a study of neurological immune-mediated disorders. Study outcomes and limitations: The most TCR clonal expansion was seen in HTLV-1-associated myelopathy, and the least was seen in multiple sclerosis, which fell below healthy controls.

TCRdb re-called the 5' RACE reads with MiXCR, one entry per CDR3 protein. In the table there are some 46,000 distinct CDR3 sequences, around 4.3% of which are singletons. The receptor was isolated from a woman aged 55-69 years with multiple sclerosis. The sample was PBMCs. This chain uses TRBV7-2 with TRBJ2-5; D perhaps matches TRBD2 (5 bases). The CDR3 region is CASSLTGVQQETQYF. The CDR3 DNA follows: TGTGCCAGCAGCTTAACCGGGGTACAACAAGAGACCCAGTACTTC. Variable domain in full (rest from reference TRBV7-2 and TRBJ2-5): GAGVSQSPSNKVTEKGKDVELRCDPISGHTALYWYRQSLGQGLEFLIYFQGNSAPDKSGLPSDRFSAERTGGSVSTLTIQRTQQEDSAVYLCASSLTGVQQETQYFGPGTRLLVL.